This T cell receptor beta chain is from a study of shared clonotypes between healthy human individuals. Study results and caveats: Limitation of the genetic and exposure-history diversity represented came from the few donors.

To note about this clone: Its antigen is as yet unknown.

In the authors' methods: Junction-only immunoSEQ data arrived without quality scores, meaning filtering differed. Assay: immunoSEQ multiplex PCR; the TCRdb copy retains only in-frame clones and omits some. V, J and clone size derive from that table, while D and trimming were established from the DNA sequence. The sample lists 550,000 to 600,000 clones; more than 95% were seen once. The germline gives CDR1 MNHEY, CDR2 SMNVEV (reference sequence). The CDR3 consists of 14 residues. V gave up 0 bases and J gave up 2 bases, with 8 bases separating them. Selected positively for CCR7 and CD45RO-negative, naive CD8 cells excluded terminally differentiated effector memory CD45RA+ cells. Caucasian adults residing in Nashville, Tennessee made up all the donors.

The source is a man aged 25-45 years in good health. Sequenced input: naive CD8+ T cells sorted from blood. This chain connects TRBV27 to TRBJ2-7; tentatively, D is TRBD2 (6 bases). Here the CDR3 reads CASSLSWGAYEQYF. The CDR3 nucleotides are TGTGCCAGCAGTTTATCCTGGGGGGCCTACGAGCAGTACTTC.